This T cell receptor (beta chain) comes out of a study of cytomegalovirus exposure and HLA in healthy donors. Study-level background: There were fewer than 130 million unique TCR beta sequences, drawn from around 180 million T cells, in an earlier analysis.

Use of 60 Vbeta and 13 Jbeta primers characterized the PCR. Using immunoSEQ multiplex PCR, the repertoire was profiled, and TCRdb retains in-frame clones only, with some absent. Its listing shows about 170,000 clones. Germline values: CDR1 WNHNN, CDR2 SYGVQD (reference sequence). With V trimmed by 3 bases and J by 2 bases, 7 bases remained unmatched. CDR3 length equals 15 residues. Sequenced material: PBMCs. The clonotype was recovered from a woman aged 18-29 years in good health and CMV-seropositive. The rearrangement uses TRBV10-1 and TRBJ2-7, with 7 bases lining up with TRBD2. This CDR3 reads CASSEGLAETYEQYF. The CDR3 DNA is TGCGCCAGCAGTGAAGGGCTAGCGGAGACCTACGAGCAGTACTTC.